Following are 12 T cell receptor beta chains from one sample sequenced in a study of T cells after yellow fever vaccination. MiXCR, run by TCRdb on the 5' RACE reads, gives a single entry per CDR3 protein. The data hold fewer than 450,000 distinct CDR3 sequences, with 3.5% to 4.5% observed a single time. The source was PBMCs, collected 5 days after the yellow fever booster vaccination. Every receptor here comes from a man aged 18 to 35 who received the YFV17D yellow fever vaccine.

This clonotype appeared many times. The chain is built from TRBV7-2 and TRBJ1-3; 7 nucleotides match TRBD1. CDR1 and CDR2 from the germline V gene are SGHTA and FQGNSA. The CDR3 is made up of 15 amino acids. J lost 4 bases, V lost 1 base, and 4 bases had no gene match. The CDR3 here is CASSLGGGGGNTIYF. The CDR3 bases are TGTGCCAGCAGCTTAGGAGGGGGCGGGGGAAACACCATATATTTT.

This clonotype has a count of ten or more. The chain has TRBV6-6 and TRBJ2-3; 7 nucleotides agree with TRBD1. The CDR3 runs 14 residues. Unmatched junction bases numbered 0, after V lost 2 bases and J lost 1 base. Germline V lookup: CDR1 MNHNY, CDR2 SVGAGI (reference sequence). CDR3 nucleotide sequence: TGTGCCAGCAGTTACGACAGGGGCACAGATACGCAGTATTTT. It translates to CASSYDRGTDTQYF.

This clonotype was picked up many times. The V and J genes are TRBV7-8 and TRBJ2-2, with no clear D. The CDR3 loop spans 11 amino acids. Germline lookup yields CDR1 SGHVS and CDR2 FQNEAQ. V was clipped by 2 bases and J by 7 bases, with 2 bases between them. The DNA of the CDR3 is TGTGCCAGCAGCTTATTCGGGGAGCTGTTTTTT. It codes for CASSLFGELFF.

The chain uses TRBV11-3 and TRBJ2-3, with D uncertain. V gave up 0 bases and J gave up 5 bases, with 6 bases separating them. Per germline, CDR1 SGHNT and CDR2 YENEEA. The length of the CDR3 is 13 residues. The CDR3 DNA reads TGTGCCAGCAGCTTAGAGACTGGAGATACGCAGTATTTT. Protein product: CASSLETGDTQYF. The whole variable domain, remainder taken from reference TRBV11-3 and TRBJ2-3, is EAGVVQSPRYKIIEKKQPVAFWCNPISGHNTLYWYLQNLGQGPELLIRYENEEAVDDSQLPKDRFSAERLKGVDSTLKIQPAELGDSAVYLCASSLETGDTQYFGPGTRLTVL.

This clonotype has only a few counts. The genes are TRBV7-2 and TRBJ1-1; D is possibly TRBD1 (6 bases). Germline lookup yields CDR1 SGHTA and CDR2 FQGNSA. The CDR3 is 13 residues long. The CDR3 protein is CAANRDTNTEAFF. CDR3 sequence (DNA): TGTGCAGCTAACAGGGATACGAACACTGAAGCTTTCTTT.

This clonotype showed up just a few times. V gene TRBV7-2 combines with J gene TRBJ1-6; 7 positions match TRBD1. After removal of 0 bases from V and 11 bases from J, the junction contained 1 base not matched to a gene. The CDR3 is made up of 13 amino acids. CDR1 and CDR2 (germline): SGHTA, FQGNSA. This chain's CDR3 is CASSLAQGAPLHF. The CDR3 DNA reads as TGTGCCAGCAGCTTAGCGCAGGGGGCACCCCTCCACTTT.

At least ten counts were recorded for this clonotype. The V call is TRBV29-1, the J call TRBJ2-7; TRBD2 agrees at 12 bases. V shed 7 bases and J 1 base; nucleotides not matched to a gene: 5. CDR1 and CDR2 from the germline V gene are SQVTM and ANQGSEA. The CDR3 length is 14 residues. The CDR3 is CSATGLAGSYEQYF. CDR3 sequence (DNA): TGCAGCGCGACAGGACTAGCGGGGTCCTACGAGCAGTACTTC.

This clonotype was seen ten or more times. The CDR3 reads CASREPQGAGELFF. DNA of the CDR3: TGTGCCAGCAGAGAACCACAGGGGGCCGGGGAGCTGTTTTTT. The chain uses TRBV6-2 or TRBV6-3 and TRBJ2-2; 8 nucleotides line up with TRBD1. The V gene's germline CDR1 is MNHEY and CDR2 SVGEGT. There are 14 residues in the CDR3. V was pared by 6 bases and J by 6 bases, with 6 bases of the junction left unmatched.

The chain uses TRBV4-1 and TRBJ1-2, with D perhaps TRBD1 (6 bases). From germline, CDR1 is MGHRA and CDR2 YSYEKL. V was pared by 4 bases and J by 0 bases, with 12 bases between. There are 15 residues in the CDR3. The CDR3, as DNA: TGCGCCAGCAGCCTCTCTCAGGGGTCTAACTATGGCTACACCTTC. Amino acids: CASSLSQGSNYGYTF.

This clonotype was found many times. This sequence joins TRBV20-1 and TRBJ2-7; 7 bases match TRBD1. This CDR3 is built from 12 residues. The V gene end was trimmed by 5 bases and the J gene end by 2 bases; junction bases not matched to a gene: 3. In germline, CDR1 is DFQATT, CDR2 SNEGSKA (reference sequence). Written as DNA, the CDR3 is TGCAGTGCTCGACAGGGCCCCTACGAGCAGTACGTC. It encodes CSARQGPYEQYV.

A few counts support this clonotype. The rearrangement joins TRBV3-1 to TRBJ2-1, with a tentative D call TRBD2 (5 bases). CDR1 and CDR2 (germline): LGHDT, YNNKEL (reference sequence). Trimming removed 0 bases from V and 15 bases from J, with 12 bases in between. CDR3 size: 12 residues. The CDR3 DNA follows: TGTGCCAGCAGCCAAGAAGGAAGGAGGCTGTTCTTC. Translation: CASSQEGRRLFF.

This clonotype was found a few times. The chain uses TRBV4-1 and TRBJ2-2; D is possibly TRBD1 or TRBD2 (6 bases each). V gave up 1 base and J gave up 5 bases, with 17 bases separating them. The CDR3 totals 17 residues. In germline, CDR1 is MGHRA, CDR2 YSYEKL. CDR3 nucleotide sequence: TGCGCCAGCAGCCAAGTAATGTACAGGGAGGAGACCGGGGAGCTGTTTTTT. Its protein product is CASSQVMYREETGELFF.